These 13 T cell receptor beta chains came from one sample sequenced in a study of T-cell reconstitution after alpha-beta-depleted transplantation in children. Unique molecular identifiers were used to barcode this TCRbeta library. TCRdb re-called the PCR reads through MiXCR, storing one row per CDR3 protein. The data contain 750,000 to 950,000 distinct CDR3 sequences, under 20% of them seen just once; the ten biggest clones take up under 6%. The input for sequencing was PBMCs, mostly from graft donor cells, taken 360 days after TCRalphabeta/CD19-depleted stem cell transplant. The source of these receptors is a male patient younger than 18 who had a stem cell transplant for acute lymphoblastic leukemia, so the T cells may come from the graft donor.

This clonotype was counted a few times. The V gene is TRBV28, the J gene TRBJ2-1; TRBD2 is a possible D gene (6 bases). The V end lost 5 bases, the J end lost 3 bases, and 20 bases lay between the germline ends. CDR1 and CDR2 (germline): MDHEN, SYDVKM. The CDR3 has 17 amino acids. The CDR3 sequence: CASSPPRLGIFYNEQFF. For the CDR3, the DNA is TGTGCCAGCAGTCCCCCCCGACTAGGCATCTTCTACAATGAGCAGTTCTTC. Supplemented by reference TRBV28 and TRBJ2-1, the full variable domain reads DVKVTQSSRYLVKRTGEKVFLECVQDMDHENMFWYRQDPGLGLRLIYFSYDVKMKEKGDIPEGYSVSREKKERFSLILESASTNQTSMYLCASSPPRLGIFYNEQFFGPGTRLTVL.

The chain has TRBV7-9 and TRBJ2-7; 9 bases fit TRBD2. The CDR3 is 16 amino acids. The V and J ends lost 5 bases and 2 bases, in that order; junction bases with no gene match: 10. Germline V gives CDR1 SEHNR, CDR2 FQNEAQ (reference sequence). The DNA for the CDR3 is TGTGCCAGCAGCGCAAGTAGCGGGGGCGCGCCCTACGAGCAGTACTTC. Translation gives CASSASSGGAPYEQYF.

This clonotype was found a few times. This chain joins TRBV7-9 and TRBJ2-1, with D unresolved. Looked up from germline, CDR1 is SEHNR and CDR2 is FQNEAQ (reference sequence). The CDR3 contains 14 residues. V lost 0 bases, J lost 5 bases, and 8 bases lay in between. DNA of the CDR3: TGTGCCAGCAGCTTAGCTATCTGGAACAATGAGCAGTTCTTC. It yields the protein CASSLAIWNNEQFF.

This sequence joins TRBV4-1 and TRBJ1-1, with D perhaps TRBD1 (5 bases). V lost 4 bases and J lost 10, with 19 bases in between. CDR1 and CDR2 (germline): MGHRA, YSYEKL. CDR3 length: 14 residues. CDR3 nucleotide sequence: TGCGCCAGCAGCCGAGAGGACACTGCCCCCGTAGCTTTCTTT. It codes for CASSREDTAPVAFF.

This clonotype has just a few counts. This sequence joins TRBV24-1 and TRBJ1-2; no reliable D call. CDR3 length: 13 residues. The V end was cut by 5 bases, the J end by 4 bases, with 10 bases between. Germline-derived CDR1 and CDR2 are KGHDR and SFDVKD. The CDR3 nucleotides read TGTGCCACCAGTGGTCAATGGGGCTATGGCTACACCTTC. Translating it yields CATSGQWGYGYTF.

The V gene is TRBV7-3, the J gene TRBJ2-2; D tentatively reads TRBD1 or TRBD2 (5 bases each). From germline, CDR1 is SGHTA and CDR2 FQGTGA. Trimming took off 5 bases at V and 9 bases at J, with 19 bases between the two ends. This CDR3 is built from 15 residues. The CDR3 DNA follows: TGTGCCAGCAGCGCCCGGGACCGACCCTTGAGGGAGCTGTTTTTT. Amino acid sequence: CASSARDRPLRELFF.

The V gene is TRBV27, the J gene TRBJ2-3; D could derive from TRBD1 or TRBD2 (5 bases each). Germline values: CDR1 MNHEY, CDR2 SMNVEV (reference sequence). Trimming took 7 bases from V and 2 from J, leaving 16 bases between them. The CDR3 sequence is 15 residues long. The CDR3 loop is CASTRRGSLTDTQYF. In DNA, the CDR3 is TGTGCCAGCACCCGCCGGGGCAGCCTCACAGATACGCAGTATTTT.

CDR3 DNA: TGTGCCACCGCGGCCCCCACCGGGACAGGGGCTGGAGCTTTCTTT. Protein product: CATAAPTGTGAGAFF. The chain is built from TRBV11-2 and TRBJ1-1; 10 positions agree with TRBD1. Germline CDR1 is SGHAT and CDR2 is FQNNGV. CDR3 length: 15 amino acids. The V gene end was trimmed by 10 bases and the J gene end by 10 bases; junction bases not matched to a gene: 18.

In its sample, this clonotype was seen many times. J is TRBJ2-3 and V is TRBV20-1; 7 positions match TRBD2. The CDR3 consists of 15 residues. CDR1 DFQATT and CDR2 SNEGSKA come from the germline V gene (reference sequence). The ends lost 3 bases at V and 4 bases at J; junction bases unmatched: 10. This CDR3 reads CSASRGGSTADTQYF. CDR3 DNA sequence: TGCAGTGCTAGCAGAGGCGGGAGCACGGCAGATACGCAGTATTTT.

This clonotype occurred many times. The rearrangement links TRBV7-9 to TRBJ2-2; no definite D call. V was shortened by 5 bases and J by 7 bases, with 8 bases between the two germline ends. This CDR3 has 12 residues. In germline, CDR1 is SEHNR, CDR2 FQNEAQ (reference sequence). CDR3 in DNA: TGTGCCAGCAGCCGTTCTGACGGGGAGCTGTTTTTT. Its protein product is CASSRSDGELFF.

In this sample, this clonotype turned up a few times. The V gene is TRBV29-1, the J gene TRBJ2-3; D possibly corresponds to TRBD1 (5 bases). Germline V lookup: CDR1 SQVTM, CDR2 ANQGSEA. This CDR3 has 13 residues. Deletions cut 4 bases from V and 4 bases from J, with 12 bases between. The CDR3 region is CSVVLLGPDTQYF. As DNA, the CDR3 is TGCAGCGTTGTTCTGTTGGGGCCAGATACGCAGTATTTT.

This clonotype was observed a few times. This chain uses TRBV29-1 with TRBJ1-2; 7 bases agree with TRBD1. CDR1 is SQVTM and CDR2 is ANQGSEA in the germline V gene. The CDR3 runs to 11 residues. The trim removed 4 bases at V and 10 bases at J, leaving 6 bases unmatched. CDR3 region: CSVVGGGVYTF. The CDR3 nucleotides read TGCAGCGTTGTTGGAGGGGGCGTCTACACCTTC.

The chain links TRBV12-3 or TRBV12-4 to TRBJ1-2; the D is unclear. V was pared by 5 bases and J by 2 bases, with 15 bases between. The CDR3 extends over 15 amino acids. Here the CDR3 DNA reads TGTGCCAGCAGTCCCCGACTTGCAGTGAACTATGGCTACACCTTC. Translating it yields CASSPRLAVNYGYTF.